This is a list of T cell receptor beta chains from one sample in a study of control samples from healthy donors and cancer patients. Sequenced by immunoSEQ multiplex PCR; TCRdb stores in-frame clones only, minus some. The table includes under 80,000 clones, around 93% detected once. Sequencing was performed on blood. These receptors all stem from a woman aged 25 to 39 in good health. Both conserved end residues are part of each CDR3. The order of the fields is V gene, CDR3 length, J gene, CDR3 protein.

>TRBV7-9|13|TRBJ2-7
CASSYGAYYEQYF
>TRBV21-1|16|TRBJ2-7
CASRGMLSPFHYEQYF
>TRBV9|17|TRBJ2-1
CASSVEVGQGARNEQFF
>TRBV6-2/TRBV6-3|18|TRBJ2-1
CASIPTGGALGVGDEQFF
>TRBV19|16|TRBJ1-1
CASSTPPGRGSTEAFF
>TRBV28|14|TRBJ2-2
CATYTGLNTGELFF
>TRBV2|16|TRBJ1-5
CASNEGPGRSNQPQHF
>TRBV18|14|TRBJ1-1
CASSVQEANTEAFF
>TRBV27|15|TRBJ1-1
CASSLWGDMNTEAFF
>TRBV27|14|TRBJ1-1
CASSRGFDLTEAFF
>TRBV3-1/TRBV3-2|15|TRBJ1-6
CASSRLGGQGSPLHF
>TRBV4-1|14|TRBJ1-5
CASSQAGGFQPQHF
>TRBV7-8|15|TRBJ1-5
CASSPDRPSNQPQHF
>TRBV12-3/TRBV12-4|12|TRBJ1-1
CASSLWGSEAFF
>TRBV2|13|TRBJ1-1
CASTVGRNTEAFF
>TRBV6-6|15|TRBJ1-6
CASSYDGSYNSPLHF
>TRBV2|14|TRBJ1-5
CASSEWYSNQPQHF
>TRBV7-8|12|TRBJ2-3
CASSFLTDTQYF
>TRBV24-1|17|TRBJ1-6
CATSGRTGYSYNSPLHF
>TRBV7-6|15|TRBJ2-2
CASSSLSGGIGELFF
>TRBV2|13|TRBJ1-2
CAGVPGREESYTF
>TRBV3-1/TRBV3-2|14|TRBJ2-1
CASSASGVYNEQFF
>TRBV28|14|TRBJ1-5
CAARRQGVNQPQHF
>TRBV19|13|TRBJ1-1
CASSFWTEAEAFF
>TRBV5-4|14|TRBJ1-2
CASSFSESNYGYTF
>TRBV24-1|13|TRBJ2-1
CATSDALSGEQFF
>TRBV30|17|TRBJ2-1
CAWSASLPGLSYNEQFF
>TRBV9|15|TRBJ2-5
CASSVGESLIETQYF
>TRBV20-1|11|TRBJ1-4
CSVNSDGKLFF
>TRBV2|14|TRBJ1-2
CASRAGTGEYGYTF
>TRBV27|15|TRBJ1-6
CASSLLTGGNSPLHF
>TRBV6-4|15|TRBJ2-2
CASSDSSGDTGELFF
>TRBV28|14|TRBJ1-5
CASSRDSLNQPQHF
>TRBV4-1|14|TRBJ2-3
CASTEATSTDTQYF
>TRBV3-1/TRBV3-2|16|TRBJ1-2
CASSQVTNLTRYGYTF
>TRBV5-1|13|TRBJ1-2
CASSFGGSYGYTF
>TRBV4-1|16|TRBJ2-5
CASSQGELAGQETQYF
>TRBV10-3|15|TRBJ1-3
CAISDSVSSGNTIYF
>TRBV10-2|15|TRBJ1-2
CASSESKDGAYGYTF
>TRBV19|16|TRBJ1-1
CASSVPSGTGGTEAFF
>TRBV3-1/TRBV3-2|15|TRBJ1-1
CASTRGSTRDTEAFF
>TRBV5-4|13|TRBJ1-1
CASSLAGALEAFF
>TRBV18|15|TRBJ2-2
CASSPEGLNTGELFF
>TRBV13|17|TRBJ2-3
CASSAVVEARVPDTQYF
>TRBV27|12|TRBJ2-2
CASRQGAGELFF